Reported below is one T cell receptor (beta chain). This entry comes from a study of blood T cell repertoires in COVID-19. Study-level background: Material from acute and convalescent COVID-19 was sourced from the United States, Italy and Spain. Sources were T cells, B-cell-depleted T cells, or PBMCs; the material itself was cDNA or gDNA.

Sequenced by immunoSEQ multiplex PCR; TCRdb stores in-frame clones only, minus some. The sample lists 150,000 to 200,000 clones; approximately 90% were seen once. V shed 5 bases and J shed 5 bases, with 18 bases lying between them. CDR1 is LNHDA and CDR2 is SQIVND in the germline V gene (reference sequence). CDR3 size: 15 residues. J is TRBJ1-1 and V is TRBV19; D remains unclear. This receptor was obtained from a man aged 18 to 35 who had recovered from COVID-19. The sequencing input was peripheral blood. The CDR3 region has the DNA TGTGCCAGTAGTCCTCTCGGGTCTGGCGGGACTGAAGCTTTCTTT. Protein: CASSPLGSGGTEAFF.